This TCR beta chain was captured by sequencing in a study of a mutant IDH1 vaccine in newly diagnosed glioma. Across the study: Earlier care involved radiotherapy, temozolomide, or both, and the majority received both. V12 came at week 35, V13 at week 47. Findings and caveats of the study: Most patients, around 93%, showed vaccine-induced immune responses.

With regard to this clone: Its antigen is currently unknown.

Specified time point: week 47, end of study. Vaccinated patients received 300 ug of mutant IDH1 20-mer peptide per dose, with topical imiquimod. Each astrocytoma in the donors was new, WHO grade 3 or 4, IDH1-mutant and ATRX-lost. With 0 bases removed from V and 7 bases from J, the gap between germline ends came to 16 bases. Germline-derived CDR1 and CDR2 are MNHEY and SVGAGI. The CDR3 consists of 16 residues. Profiled with immunoSEQ multiplex PCR; TCRdb holds only in-frame clones, not every one. The sample contains some 21,000 clones, 84% of which appear only once. This receptor was taken from a man aged 40-49 years with glioma. This material consisted of PBMCs, taken from a glioma patient whose treatment included an IDH1 peptide vaccine. This chain joins TRBV6-5 and TRBJ2-1, with D unclear. The CDR3 region has the DNA TGTGCCAGCAGTTACTCGAGAAGGTCCACTGGTAATGAGCAGTTCTTC. Translated, it gives CASSYSRRSTGNEQFF.